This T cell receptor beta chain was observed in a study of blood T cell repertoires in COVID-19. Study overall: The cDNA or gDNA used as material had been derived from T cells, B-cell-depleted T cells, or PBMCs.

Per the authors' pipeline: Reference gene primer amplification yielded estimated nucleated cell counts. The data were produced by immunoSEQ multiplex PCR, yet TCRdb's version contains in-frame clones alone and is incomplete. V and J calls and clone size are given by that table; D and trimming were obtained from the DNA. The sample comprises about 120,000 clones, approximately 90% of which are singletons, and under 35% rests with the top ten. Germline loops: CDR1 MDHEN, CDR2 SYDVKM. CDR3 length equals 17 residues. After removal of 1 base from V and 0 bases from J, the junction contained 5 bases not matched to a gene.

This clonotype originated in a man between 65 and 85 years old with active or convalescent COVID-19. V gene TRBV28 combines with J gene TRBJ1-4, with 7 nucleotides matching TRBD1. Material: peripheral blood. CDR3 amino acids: CASSLFGQAATNEKLFF. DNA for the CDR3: TGTGCCAGCAGTTTATTCGGACAGGCCGCAACTAATGAAAAACTGTTTTTT.